Below are 19 T cell receptor beta chains sequenced from a single sample in a study of metastatic and nonmetastatic thyroid tumors. Thyroid surgery was performed in patients who had received no treatment beforehand. TCRdb ran MiXCR on the PCR reads. The table includes tens of thousands of clones, roughly 17% detected once. The sequenced sample was blood. The receptor set was obtained from a male donor with papillary thyroid cancer or a benign thyroid nodule (not recorded which). Some clones in this sample may be carry-over from other donors' samples.

In this sample, this clone turned up many times. This sequence joins TRBV2 and TRBJ2-5, with 8 bases fitting TRBD2. V trimming: 4 bases; J trimming: 1 base; junction bases outside the gene matches: 2. Per germline, CDR1 SNHLY and CDR2 FYNNEI. This CDR3 comprises 14 residues. The CDR3 loop reads CASSGGTSQETQYF. The CDR3, as DNA: TGTGCCAGCAGTGGCGGGACTAGCCAAGAGACCCAGTACTTC.

This clone was observed at least ten times. An end of the junction differs from the germline gene, which may be a read error. The chain carries TRBV2 and TRBJ1-5, with no clear D. The CDR3 sequence is 13 residues long. Germline CDR1 is SNHLY and CDR2 is FYNNEI. In nucleotides, the CDR3 is TGTGCCAGCAGTTTCGACAATAATCGGCCCCAGCATTTT. It yields the protein CASSFDNNRPQHF.

This clone was counted many times. The chain carries TRBV7-9 and TRBJ1-1; 7 nucleotides align to TRBD1. The germline CDR1 and CDR2 sequences are SEHNR and FQNEAQ (reference sequence). The J segment lost 4 bases and the V segment lost 5 bases, leaving 10 bases of the junction unmatched. The CDR3 sequence is 15 residues long. The CDR3 protein is CASSAESPGGTEAFF. CDR3 nucleotides: TGTGCCAGCAGCGCCGAGTCCCCAGGGGGCACTGAAGCTTTCTTT.

This clone was detected ten times or more. This sequence joins TRBV19 and TRBJ1-1; the D gene is possibly TRBD1 (5 bases). Germline CDR1 is LNHDA and CDR2 is SQIVND (reference sequence). The CDR3 has 14 amino acids. V was pared by 1 base and J by 1 base, with 7 bases between. DNA for the CDR3: TGTGCCAGTAGTATAGGTCAGGGGAACACTGAAGCTTTCTTT. Residues: CASSIGQGNTEAFF.

The sample holds many counts of this clone. The genes are TRBV30 and TRBJ2-3; D possibly corresponds to TRBD1 (5 bases). The germline CDR1 and CDR2 sequences are GTSNPN and SVGIG (reference sequence). Trimming cost V 4 bases and J 8 bases, with 22 bases left between them. The CDR3 consists of 15 residues. CDR3: CAWTPIVTTQGTQYF. The CDR3 DNA is TGTGCCTGGACCCCTATTGTAACTACCCAGGGTACGCAGTATTTT.

This clone was observed a few times. Germline and junction disagree at one end, which may indicate a read error. The V call is TRBV6-1, the J call TRBJ1-1, with 7 nucleotides matching TRBD1. This CDR3 contains 15 residues. Germline assignment: CDR1 MNHNS and CDR2 SASEGT. CDR3 region: CASLPRGDVDTEAFF. CDR3 DNA: TGTGCCAGCCTTCCCAGGGGGGATGTAGACACTGAAGCCTTCTTT.

This clone was seen repeatedly, ten times or more. The V call is TRBV15, the J call TRBJ1-1; D gene uncertain. Germline V gene lookup returns CDR1 LNHNV and CDR2 YYDKDF (reference sequence). The CDR3 has 18 amino acids. V was cut by 0 bases and J by 5 bases, with 22 bases left in between. Written as DNA, the CDR3 is TGTGCCACCAGCAGAGATACGGTAATCGTTCATGATGATACTGAAGCTTTCTTT. Translating gives CATSRDTVIVHDDTEAFF.

This clone appeared a few times. The chain joins TRBV6-1 to TRBJ2-7; 7 nucleotides line up with TRBD2. The germline V gene has CDR1 MNHNS and CDR2 SASEGT. Trimming cost V 5 bases and J 4 bases; bases outside gene matches: 8. The CDR3 sequence is 14 residues long. CDR3 in DNA: TGTGCCAGCAGTAAGGAGCGGGGTCCTTACGAGCAGTACTTC. Residues: CASSKERGPYEQYF.

This clone has at least ten counts. The rearrangement joins TRBV19 to TRBJ2-5, with D possibly matching TRBD2 (5 bases). The V end lost 5 bases, the J end lost 7 bases, and 20 bases lay between the germline ends. The germline gives CDR1 LNHDA, CDR2 SQIVND (reference sequence). The CDR3 covers 15 residues. The CDR3: CASSFSGGLLGTQYF. In DNA form, the CDR3 reads TGTGCCAGTAGTTTCTCGGGCGGACTTTTGGGGACCCAGTACTTC.

This clone ranks as medium-sized. V and J are TRBV10-1 and TRBJ1-6; D gene unclear. The length of the CDR3 is 15 residues. In germline, CDR1 is WNHNN, CDR2 SYGVQD (reference sequence). The V and J ends lost 3 bases and 0 bases respectively, with 6 bases between them. The CDR3 DNA sequence: TGCGCCAGCAGTGAAGCGAGCTCCTATAATTCACCCCTCCACTTT. Translation gives CASSEASSYNSPLHF.

This clone occurred once. This chain joins TRBV19 and TRBJ2-3, with D perhaps matching TRBD2 (6 bases). Germline CDR1 is LNHDA and CDR2 is SQIVND (reference sequence). V was clipped by 8 bases and J by 0 bases, with 18 bases between them. This CDR3 is 16 amino acids long. DNA of the CDR3: TGTGCCAGTGGTTCGCACCGCGGGGCCAGCACAGATACGCAGTATTTT. This codes for CASGSHRGASTDTQYF.

The rearrangement joins TRBV2 to TRBJ2-5; TRBD2 matches at 7 bases. This CDR3 region has 12 residues. The V segment lost 8 bases and the J segment 4 bases; nucleotides outside the gene matches: 4. The germline CDR1 and CDR2 sequences are SNHLY and FYNNEI. CDR3 coding DNA: TGTGCCAGCTCCTCGGGGGGAGAGACCCAGTACTTC. Protein product: CASSSGGETQYF. Using reference TRBV2 and TRBJ2-5 for the parts outside the CDR3, the full variable domain is EPEVTQTPSHQVTQMGQEVILRCVPISNHLYFYWYRQILGQKVEFLVSFYNNEISEKSEIFDDQFSVERPDGSNFTLKIRSTKLEDSAMYFCASSSGGETQYFGPGTRLLVL.

This clone showed up just a few times. This chain links TRBV6-6 with TRBJ2-7; D may be TRBD1 (5 bases). The CDR3 has 15 residues. The germline gives CDR1 MNHNY, CDR2 SVGAGI (reference sequence). Trimming took off 2 bases at V and 0 bases at J, with 11 bases between the two ends. CDR3 bases: TGTGCCAGCAGTTACGGGCAGGGCGGCTCCTACGAGCAGTACTTC. Translation gives CASSYGQGGSYEQYF.

This clone has a handful of counts. Germline is not matched at one junction end, which may reflect a read error. This chain joins TRBV28 and TRBJ1-2; D unclear. The CDR3 consists of 13 residues. Germline CDR1 reads MDHEN; CDR2 reads SYDVKM. The CDR3 region has the DNA TGTGACAGCAGTTCCCTAAGTAACTATGGCTACACATTC. Protein product: CDSSSLSNYGYTF.

This clone was found a few times. The rearrangement joins TRBV7-9 to TRBJ1-6; 7 nucleotides line up with TRBD1. Trimming took 10 bases from V and 5 from J; bases not matched to a gene: 2. CDR3 length: 12 amino acids. The germline gives CDR1 SEHNR, CDR2 FQNEAQ (reference sequence). Here the CDR3 DNA reads TGTGCCATTGGACAGGATAATTCACCCCTCCACTTT. It translates to CAIGQDNSPLHF.

The chain joins TRBV9 to TRBJ2-7; TRBD1 aligns across 7 bases. The ends lost 5 bases at V and 10 bases at J; junction bases unmatched: 18. The CDR3 contains 15 residues. Germline values: CDR1 SGDLS, CDR2 YYNGEE. The CDR3 DNA follows: TGTGCCAGCAGGTCGTACAGGCAGGGGGTCGGCGATCAGTACTTC. Translating gives CASRSYRQGVGDQYF.

This clone was counted ten times or more. The chain recombines TRBV6-1 with TRBJ2-1; a possible D gene is TRBD2 (6 bases). The CDR3 totals 16 residues. Trimming left V 3 bases short and J 6 bases short, with 18 bases between. Germline-derived CDR1 and CDR2 are MNHNS and SASEGT. The CDR3, as DNA: TGTGCCAGCAGTGACTATAGCGGCAGGGCCGTCAATGAGCAGTTCTTC. Translated, it gives CASSDYSGRAVNEQFF.

Comment on this clone: This CDR3 is missing its conserved last phenylalanine or tryptophan, likely due to a read error. This sequence joins TRBV6-1 and TRBJ2-1; perhaps TRBD2 as D (6 bases). Germline values: CDR1 MNHNS, CDR2 SASEGT. The CDR3 runs to 13 residues. The CDR3 protein is CASKASEYNEQFS. In DNA, the CDR3 is TGTGCTAGCAAGGCTAGCGAGTACAATGAGCAGTTCTCC.

The genes are TRBV2 and TRBJ2-2; D not resolved. The germline CDR1 and CDR2 sequences are SNHLY and FYNNEI. V lost 3 bases and J 0 bases, leaving 5 bases between the germline ends. The length of the CDR3 is 14 residues. In nucleotides, the CDR3 is TGTGCCAGCAGTGAGTCCTCGAACACCGGGGAGCTGTTTTTT. As protein: CASSESSNTGELFF. Together with reference TRBV2 and TRBJ2-2, the CDR3 gives the full variable domain: EPEVTQTPSHQVTQMGQEVILRCVPISNHLYFYWYRQILGQKVEFLVSFYNNEISEKSEIFDDQFSVERPDGSNFTLKIRSTKLEDSAMYFCASSESSNTGELFFGEGSRLTVL.